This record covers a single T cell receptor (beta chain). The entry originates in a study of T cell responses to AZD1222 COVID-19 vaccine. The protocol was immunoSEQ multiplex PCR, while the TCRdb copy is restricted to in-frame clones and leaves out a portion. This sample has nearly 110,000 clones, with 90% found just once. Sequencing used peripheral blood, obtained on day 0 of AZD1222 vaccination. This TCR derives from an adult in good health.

CDR3 protein: CATSRVGTSYEQYF. CDR3 DNA: TGTGCCACCAGCAGAGTAGGGACTTCCTACGAGCAGTACTTC. The chain uses TRBV15 and TRBJ2-7, with a possible D match to TRBD2 (6 bases). V was clipped by 1 base and J by 1 base, with 8 bases between them. The CDR3 is 14 amino acids. CDR1 is LNHNV, CDR2 YYDKDF, per germline (reference sequence).